This TCR beta chain derives from a study of beta chain features in type 1 diabetes (dated by TCRdb to about 2018). About the full investigation: Mean age, gender distribution, total cell number and subset yield were not different between patients and healthy donors. Across all samples, about 110 million sorted cells were examined, and cell number per subset correlated strongly with RNA yield. In the study, recently diagnosed type 1 diabetes patients and matched healthy donors were compared on the TCRB repertoires of their sorted circulating CD4+ T cell subsets. Regulatory and stem cell-like memory subsets were isolated from only 8 patients and about eight healthy donors, whereas naive and central memory subsets came from all 30 or so donors.

All of the isolated RNA was reverse transcribed with the High Capacity cDNA Reverse Transcription Kit, so expressed TCRB transcripts were sequenced. Deep immunoSEQ sequencing was applied to naive, central memory and regulatory T cell samples, giving an average of approximately 4 million total reads per sample. After sorted cells were lysed in RLT buffer, RNA was extracted with DNase-treated RNeasy Micro or Mini kits, with the choice depending on cell number. To prevent cross-contamination, each cell subset was processed individually, whereas patient and healthy donor samples were processed jointly. The immunoSEQ multiplex PCR was used to amplify TCRB sequences from cDNA, yielding 87-bp fragments that span the CDR3 region. Amplicons were sequenced on the Illumina HiSeq platform. The authors' analysis ran thus. Synthetic template baselines were used to correct PCR bias computationally, reads within Hamming distance 2 were collapsed, and singletons that could not be merged were discarded. Reads were aligned against IMGT so that V, D and J genes, CDR3 length and insertions or deletions at six rearrangement sites could be assigned. Clonotype counts were normalized to sorted cell number within each subset before computing true diversity and Gini coefficients with the tcR R package. Repertoire sharing was quantified using the overlap coefficient calculated on TCRB nucleotide sequences. Out-of-frame TCRB sequences from naive cells were analyzed as a proxy for the pre-selection repertoire. The immuneACCESS repertoire file appears here via TCRdb, limited to in-frame rearrangements. These files lack a portion of the clones; in checked studies, under half of the deficit traces to unresolved V genes, and the cause of the others is not known. V and J calls plus clone size are reproduced from that table; the DNA served to infer D and trimming. In all, the sample holds under 850,000 clones, and about an eighth of those were seen once. The ten biggest clones cover about 0.02% of the sample.

The CDR3 runs 13 amino acids, cysteine and phenylalanine included. Just CDR3 DNA is preserved here, 39 bases in frame from base 1. Trimming at the junction amounts to 0 bases on V and 4 bases on J, and the germline ends lie 9 bases apart. From a lookup of the germline V gene (reference sequence), CDR1 and CDR2 are GTSNPN and SVGIG. Each donor gave one peripheral blood draw, about 100 mL on average, collected into heparinised tubes. A BD FACSAria II and a panel including CD45RO, CCR7, CD25, CD127, CD95 and CD27 were used to sort naive, central memory, regulatory and stem cell-like memory CD4+ T cells. All sorted populations exceeded 95% purity. PBMCs were separated immediately by Lymphoprep density gradient centrifugation and were stained directly, without being cultured. So that batch effects would be minimized, each experiment stained and sorted samples in pairs, pairing one healthy donor with one patient.

This clone appeared a few times. No antigen is known for it. Per-base qualities were not stored, and no clone one base away is much larger. The same CDR3 is also encoded by other DNA sequences in this sample. General findings and caveats noted by the study authors: HLA sub-analyses involved small numbers of individuals, so any influence of HLA type on TCRB rearrangement remained unresolved. Naive, central memory and regulatory TCRB repertoires appeared more similar among patients than among healthy donors. PCR might favor shorter templates, but patient and control samples were amplified and corrected together, so any skew would affect both groups equally. Patients with type 1 diabetes made fewer insertions and deleted more nucleotides at VDJ recombination sites, implying thymic rearrangement abnormalities. Because cDNA rather than genomic DNA was sequenced, highly expressing activated cells could have been over-represented, although no difference in activation and CD3 levels was found between groups. A moderate but significant shortening of TCRB CDR3 length was observed in type 1 diabetes patients in all four CD4+ subsets.

The material sequenced was naive CD4+ T cells from blood. The cell subset or site label corresponds to: true naive CD4+ T cells. The rearranged segments are TRBV30 and TRBJ1-1; no D gene is confidently identified. This sequence originates from a man between 18 and 29 years old with type 1 diabetes. Here is the DNA: TGTGCCTGGAGTGTTGCGGGCGGCACTGAAGCTTTCTTT. Translated, this gives CAWSVAGGTEAFF. Supplemented by the reference TRBV30 and TRBJ1-1 proteins around the CDR3, the complete variable domain is SQTIHQWPATLVQPVGSPLSLECTVEGTSNPNLYWYRQAAGRGLQLLFYSVGIGQISSEVPQNLSASRPQDRQFILSSKKLLLSDSGFYLCAWSVAGGTEAFFGQGTRLTVV.